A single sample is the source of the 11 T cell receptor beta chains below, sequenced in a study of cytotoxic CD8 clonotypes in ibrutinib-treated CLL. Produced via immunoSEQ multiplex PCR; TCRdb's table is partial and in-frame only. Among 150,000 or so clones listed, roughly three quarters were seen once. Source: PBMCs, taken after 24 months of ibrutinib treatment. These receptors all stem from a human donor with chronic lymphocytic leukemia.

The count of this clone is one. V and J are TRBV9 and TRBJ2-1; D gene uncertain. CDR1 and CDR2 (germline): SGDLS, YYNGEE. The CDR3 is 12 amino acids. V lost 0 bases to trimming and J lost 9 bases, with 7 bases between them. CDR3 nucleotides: TGTGCCAGCAGCGTAGCTGACGTTGAGCAGTTCTTC. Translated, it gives CASSVADVEQFF.

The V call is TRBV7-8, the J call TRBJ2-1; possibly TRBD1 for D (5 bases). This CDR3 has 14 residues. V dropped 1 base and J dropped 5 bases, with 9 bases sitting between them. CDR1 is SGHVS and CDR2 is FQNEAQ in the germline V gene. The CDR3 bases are TGTGCCAGCAGCTTAGGACAGAGGAACAATGAGCAGTTCTTC. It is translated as CASSLGQRNNEQFF. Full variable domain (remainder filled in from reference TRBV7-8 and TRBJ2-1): GAGVSQSPRYKVAKRGQDVALRCDPISGHVSLFWYQQALGQGPEFLTYFQNEAQLDKSGLPSDRFFAERPEGSVSTLKIQRTQQEDSAVYLCASSLGQRNNEQFFGPGTRLTVL.

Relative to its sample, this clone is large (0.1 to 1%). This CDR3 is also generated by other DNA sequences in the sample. The CDR3 region has the DNA TGTGCCACCAGCAGGGACAATCAGCCCCAGCATTTT. The encoded protein is CATSRDNQPQHF. This chain joins TRBV15 and TRBJ1-5; D is uncertain. V lost 3 bases to trimming and J lost 3 bases, with 3 bases between them. Germline loops: CDR1 LNHNV, CDR2 YYDKDF (reference sequence). This CDR3 has 12 amino acids.

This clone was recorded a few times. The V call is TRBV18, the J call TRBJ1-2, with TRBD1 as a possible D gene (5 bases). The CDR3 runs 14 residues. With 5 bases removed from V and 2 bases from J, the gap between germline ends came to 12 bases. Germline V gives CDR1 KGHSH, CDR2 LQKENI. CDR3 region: CASSFGAGNYGYTF. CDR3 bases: TGTGCCAGCTCATTCGGGGCAGGGAACTATGGCTACACCTTC. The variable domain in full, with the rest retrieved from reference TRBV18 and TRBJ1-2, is NAGVMQNPRHLVRRRGQEARLRCSPMKGHSHVYWYRQLPEEGLKFMVYLQKENIIDESGMPKERFSAEFPKEGPSILRIQQVVRGDSAAYFCASSFGAGNYGYTFGSGTRLTVV.

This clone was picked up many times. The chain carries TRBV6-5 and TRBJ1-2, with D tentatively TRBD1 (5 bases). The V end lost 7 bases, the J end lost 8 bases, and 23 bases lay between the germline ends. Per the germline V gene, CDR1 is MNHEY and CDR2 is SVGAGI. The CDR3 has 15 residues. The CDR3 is CASTPGGIGRRGYTF. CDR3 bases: TGTGCCAGCACCCCCGGGGGAATCGGGCGGAGGGGCTACACCTTC.

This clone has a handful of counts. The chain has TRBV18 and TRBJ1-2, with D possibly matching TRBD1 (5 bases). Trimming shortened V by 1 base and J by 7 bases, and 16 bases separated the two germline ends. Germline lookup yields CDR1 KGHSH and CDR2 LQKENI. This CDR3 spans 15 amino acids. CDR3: CASSPRGDPAGGYTF. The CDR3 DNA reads TGTGCCAGCTCACCACGGGGCGACCCAGCGGGTGGCTACACCTTC.

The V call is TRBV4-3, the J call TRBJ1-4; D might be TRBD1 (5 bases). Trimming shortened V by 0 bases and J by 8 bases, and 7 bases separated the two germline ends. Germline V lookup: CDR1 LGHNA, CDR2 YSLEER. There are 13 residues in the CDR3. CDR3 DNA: TGCGCCAGCAGCCAAGATTGGGGGGAAAAACTGTTTTTT. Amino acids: CASSQDWGEKLFF.

CDR3 nucleotides: TGTGCCTGGAGTGTACAGGGGGAGACCCAGTACTTC. It codes for CAWSVQGETQYF. This chain uses TRBV30 with TRBJ2-5; 7 bases match TRBD1. This CDR3 contains 12 residues. V gave up 0 bases and J gave up 5 bases; unmatched junction bases: 0. Germline V lookup: CDR1 GTSNPN, CDR2 SVGIG (reference sequence).

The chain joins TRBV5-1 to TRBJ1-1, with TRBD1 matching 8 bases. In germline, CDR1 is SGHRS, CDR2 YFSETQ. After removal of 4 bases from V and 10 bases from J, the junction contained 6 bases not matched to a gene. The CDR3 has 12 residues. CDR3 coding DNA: TGCGCCAGCAGCCCCCAGGGGGCGGGAGCTTTCTTT. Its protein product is CASSPQGAGAFF.

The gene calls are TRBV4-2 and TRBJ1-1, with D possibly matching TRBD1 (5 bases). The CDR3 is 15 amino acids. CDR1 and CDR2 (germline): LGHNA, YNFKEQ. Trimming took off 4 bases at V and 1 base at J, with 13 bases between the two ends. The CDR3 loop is CASSPLGGANTEAFF. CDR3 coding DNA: TGTGCCAGCAGCCCCCTCGGAGGGGCGAACACTGAAGCTTTCTTT.

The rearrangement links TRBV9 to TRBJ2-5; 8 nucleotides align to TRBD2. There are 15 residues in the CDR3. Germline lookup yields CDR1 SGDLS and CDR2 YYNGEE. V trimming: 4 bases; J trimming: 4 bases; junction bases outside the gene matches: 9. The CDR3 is CASSPFGGDRETQYF. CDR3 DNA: TGTGCCAGCAGCCCCTTCGGGGGGGACCGAGAGACCCAGTACTTC.